This TCR beta chain was found in a study of cytomegalovirus exposure and HLA in healthy donors. For the study at large: Prior work identified around 110 million unique TCR beta sequences in some 180 million T cells. Study findings and constraints: A later analysis revealed that TCR association rates differed between HLA loci, peaking at DRB1 and bottoming out at HLA-C.

Regarding this clone: Its antigen is not identified.

When sampled, the donors appeared nominally healthy, though they likely had unrecorded immune exposures. PCR primers comprised 60 Vbeta and 13 Jbeta primers. Repertoires were generated with immunoSEQ multiplex PCR, while TCRdb's copy carries only in-frame clones and drops some. The table includes approximately 150,000 clones, 72% detected once. The source is a human donor in good health. The sample consisted of PBMCs.

The CDR3 bases are TGCGCCAGCAGCTTGACAGGGGGCGCAGGTCAGCCCCAGCATTTT. It encodes CASSLTGGAGQPQHF. This chain uses TRBV5-1 with TRBJ1-5; 9 bases fit TRBD1. Germline CDR1 SGHRS, CDR2 YFSETQ. J lost 6 bases, V lost 1 base, and 5 bases had no gene match. This CDR3 has 15 residues.